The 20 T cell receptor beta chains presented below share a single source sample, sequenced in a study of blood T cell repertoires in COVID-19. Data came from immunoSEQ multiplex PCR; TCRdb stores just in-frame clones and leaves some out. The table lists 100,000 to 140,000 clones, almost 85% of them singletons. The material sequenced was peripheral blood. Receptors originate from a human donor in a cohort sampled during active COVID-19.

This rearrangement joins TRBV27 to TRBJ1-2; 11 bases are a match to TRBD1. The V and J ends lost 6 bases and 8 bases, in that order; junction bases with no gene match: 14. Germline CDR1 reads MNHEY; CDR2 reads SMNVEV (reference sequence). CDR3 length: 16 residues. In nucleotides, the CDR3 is TGTGCCAGCAGAAAATTGGGACAGGGGGTACCGCTGGGCTACACCTTC. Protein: CASRKLGQGVPLGYTF.

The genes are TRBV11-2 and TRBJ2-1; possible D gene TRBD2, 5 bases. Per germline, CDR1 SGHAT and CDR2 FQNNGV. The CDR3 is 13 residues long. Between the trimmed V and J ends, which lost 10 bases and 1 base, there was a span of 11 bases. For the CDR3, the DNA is TGTGCCAACTCTCGAGGGTCCTACAATGAGCAGTTCTTC. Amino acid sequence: CANSRGSYNEQFF.

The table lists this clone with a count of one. The CDR3 is CASRYLAGEQFF. CDR3 in DNA: TGTGCCAGCAGATACCTAGCGGGGGAGCAGTTCTTC. V usage is TRBV27 and J usage is TRBJ2-1; TRBD2 matches at 9 bases. J was trimmed by 10 bases and V by 6 bases; bases with no gene match: 4. Germline CDR1 is MNHEY and CDR2 is SMNVEV (reference sequence). The CDR3 is made up of 12 amino acids.

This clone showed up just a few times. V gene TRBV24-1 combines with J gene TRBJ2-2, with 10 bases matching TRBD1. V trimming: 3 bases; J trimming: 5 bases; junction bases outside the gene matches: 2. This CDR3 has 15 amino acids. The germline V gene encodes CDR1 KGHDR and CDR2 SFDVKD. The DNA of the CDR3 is TGTGCCACCAGTGATCCGGGACAGGGGACCGGGGAGCTGTTTTTT. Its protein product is CATSDPGQGTGELFF.

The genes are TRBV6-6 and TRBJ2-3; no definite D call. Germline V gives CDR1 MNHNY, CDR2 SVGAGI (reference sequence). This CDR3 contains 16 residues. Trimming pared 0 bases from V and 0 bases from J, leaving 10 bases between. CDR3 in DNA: TGTGCCAGCAGTTACTCCGGCGGAGCTAGCACAGATACGCAGTATTTT. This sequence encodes CASSYSGGASTDTQYF.

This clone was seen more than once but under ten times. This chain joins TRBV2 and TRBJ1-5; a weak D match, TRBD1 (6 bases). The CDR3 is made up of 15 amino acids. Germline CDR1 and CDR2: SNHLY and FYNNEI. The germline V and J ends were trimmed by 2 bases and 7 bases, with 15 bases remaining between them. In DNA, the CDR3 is TGTGCCAGCAGTGAAAGTTTGGGGGCCTGGCAGCCCCAGCATTTT. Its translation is CASSESLGAWQPQHF.

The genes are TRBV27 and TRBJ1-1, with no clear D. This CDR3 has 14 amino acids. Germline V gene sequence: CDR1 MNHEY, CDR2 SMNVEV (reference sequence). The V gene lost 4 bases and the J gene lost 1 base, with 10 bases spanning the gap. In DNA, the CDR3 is TGTGCCAGCAGTTACGCTGACAAGAACACTGAAGCTTTCTTT. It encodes CASSYADKNTEAFF.

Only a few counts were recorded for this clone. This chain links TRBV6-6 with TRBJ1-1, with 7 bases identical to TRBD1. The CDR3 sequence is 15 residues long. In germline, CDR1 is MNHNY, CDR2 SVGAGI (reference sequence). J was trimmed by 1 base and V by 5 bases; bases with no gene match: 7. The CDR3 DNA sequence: TGTGCCAGCAGTAACCGACAGGGACAGAACACTGAAGCTTTCTTT. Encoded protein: CASSNRQGQNTEAFF.

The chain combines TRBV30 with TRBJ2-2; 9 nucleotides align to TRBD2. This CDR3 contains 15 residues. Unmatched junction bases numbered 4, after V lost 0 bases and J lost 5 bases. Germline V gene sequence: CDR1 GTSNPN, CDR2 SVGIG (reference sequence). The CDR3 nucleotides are TGTGCCTGGAGTGTGTTAGCGGGAGATACCGGGGAGCTGTTTTTT. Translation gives CAWSVLAGDTGELFF.

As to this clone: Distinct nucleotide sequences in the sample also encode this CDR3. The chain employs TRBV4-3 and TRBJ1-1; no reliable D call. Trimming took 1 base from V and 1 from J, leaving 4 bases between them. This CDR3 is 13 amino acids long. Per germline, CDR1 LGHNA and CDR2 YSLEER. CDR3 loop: CASSQARNTEAFF. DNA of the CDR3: TGCGCCAGCAGCCAAGCCAGGAACACTGAAGCTTTCTTT.

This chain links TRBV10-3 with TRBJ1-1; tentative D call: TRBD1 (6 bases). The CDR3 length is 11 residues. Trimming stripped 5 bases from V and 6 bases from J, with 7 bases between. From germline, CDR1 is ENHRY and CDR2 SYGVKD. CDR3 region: CAISPGAEAFF. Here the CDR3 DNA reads TGTGCCATCAGTCCAGGGGCTGAAGCTTTCTTT.

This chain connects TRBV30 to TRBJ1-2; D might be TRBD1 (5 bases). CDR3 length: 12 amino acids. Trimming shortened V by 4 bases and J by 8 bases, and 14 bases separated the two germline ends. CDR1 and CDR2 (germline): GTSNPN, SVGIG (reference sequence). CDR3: CAWNVGLRGYTF. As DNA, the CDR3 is TGTGCCTGGAATGTGGGGCTTCGGGGCTACACCTTC.

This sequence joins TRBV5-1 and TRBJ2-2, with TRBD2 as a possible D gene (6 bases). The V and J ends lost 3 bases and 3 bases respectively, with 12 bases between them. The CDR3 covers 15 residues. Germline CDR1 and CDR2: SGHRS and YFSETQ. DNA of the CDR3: TGCGCCAGCAGCTCCCCATTAGCGGACACCGGGGAGCTGTTTTTT. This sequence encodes CASSSPLADTGELFF.

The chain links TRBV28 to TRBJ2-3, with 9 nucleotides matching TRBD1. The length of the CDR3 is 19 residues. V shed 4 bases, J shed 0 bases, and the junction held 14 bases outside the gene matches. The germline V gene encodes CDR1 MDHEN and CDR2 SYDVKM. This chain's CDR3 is CASSSRARDRDSSTDTQYF. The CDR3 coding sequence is TGTGCCAGCAGTTCCCGGGCCCGGGACAGGGACTCTAGCACAGATACGCAGTATTTT.

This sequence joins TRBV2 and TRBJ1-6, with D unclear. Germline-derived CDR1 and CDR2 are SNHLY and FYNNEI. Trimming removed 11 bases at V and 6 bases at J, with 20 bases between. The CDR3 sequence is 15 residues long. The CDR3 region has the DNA TGTGCCCGGAAGGACTATGATATTATTAATTCACCCCTCCACTTT. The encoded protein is CARKDYDIINSPLHF.

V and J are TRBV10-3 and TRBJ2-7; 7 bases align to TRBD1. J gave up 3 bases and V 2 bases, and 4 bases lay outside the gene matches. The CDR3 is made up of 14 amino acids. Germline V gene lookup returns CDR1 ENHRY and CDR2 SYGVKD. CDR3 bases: TGTGCCATCAGTGAGCTACAGGGGATCTACGAGCAGTACTTC. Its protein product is CAISELQGIYEQYF.

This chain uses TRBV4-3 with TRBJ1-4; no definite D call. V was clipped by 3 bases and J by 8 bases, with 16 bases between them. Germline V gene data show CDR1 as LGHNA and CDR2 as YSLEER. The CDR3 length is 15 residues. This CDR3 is CASSQENMAGEKLFF. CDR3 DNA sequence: TGCGCCAGCAGCCAGGAGAACATGGCCGGGGAAAAACTGTTTTTT.

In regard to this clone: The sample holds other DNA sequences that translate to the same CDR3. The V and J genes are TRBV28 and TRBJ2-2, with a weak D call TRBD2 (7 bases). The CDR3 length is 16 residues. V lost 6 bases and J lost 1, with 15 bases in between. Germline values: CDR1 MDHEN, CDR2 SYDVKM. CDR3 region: CASRTRGAGNTGELFF. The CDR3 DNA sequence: TGTGCCAGCAGGACTCGGGGGGCGGGGAACACCGGGGAGCTGTTTTTT.

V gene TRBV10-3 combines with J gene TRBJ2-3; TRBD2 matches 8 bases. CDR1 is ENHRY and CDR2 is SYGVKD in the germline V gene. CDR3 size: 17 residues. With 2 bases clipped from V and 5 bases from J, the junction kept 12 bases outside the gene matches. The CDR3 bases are TGTGCCATCAGTGAGCCCCCGGGAGGGCTAATTAGAGATACGCAGTATTTT. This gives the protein CAISEPPGGLIRDTQYF.

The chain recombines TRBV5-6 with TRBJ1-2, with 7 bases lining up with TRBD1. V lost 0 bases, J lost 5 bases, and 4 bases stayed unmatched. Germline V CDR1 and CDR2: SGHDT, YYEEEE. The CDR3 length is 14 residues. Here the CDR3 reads CASSLGGTAYGYTF. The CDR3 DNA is TGTGCCAGCAGCTTGGGGGGGACAGCATATGGCTACACCTTC. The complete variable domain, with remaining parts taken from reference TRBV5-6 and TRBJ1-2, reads DAGVTQSPTHLIKTRGQQVTLRCSPKSGHDTVSWYQQALGQGPQFIFQYYEEEERQRGNFPDRFSGHQFPNYSSELNVNALLLGDSALYLCASSLGGTAYGYTFGSGTRLTVV.